Listed below are T cell receptor beta chains from one sample, sequenced in a study of control samples from healthy donors and cancer patients. Some clones are missing from TCRdb's copy, which holds only in-frame ones; the method was immunoSEQ multiplex PCR. The sample has 45,000 to 60,000 clones, approximately 94% seen once. The sample consisted of PBMCs. Source of these receptors: a man younger than 45 with colorectal cancer. The CDR3 runs from the conserved cysteine through the conserved F or W. D genes are given only for firm matches. Clone size is not always given. Where it is, it says once, few, many or a class for expanded clones.

14 NA NA TRBJ1-3 TRBV6-5 CASRDGTGRNTIYF TGTGCCAGCAGAGATGGTACAGGAAGAAACACCATATATTTT
14 NA NA TRBJ1-2 TRBV5-6 CASSQKTGSYGYTF TGTGCCAGCAGCCAAAAGACCGGGAGCTATGGCTACACCTTC
13 NA NA TRBJ1-1 TRBV10-3 CAIRKTGDTEAFF TGTGCCATCAGGAAGACAGGTGACACTGAAGCTTTCTTT
11 once NA TRBJ2-2 TRBV5-1 CASSSAWELFF TGCGCCAGCAGCTCAGCTTGGGAGCTGTTTTTT
17 NA TRBD1 TRBJ1-1 TRBV9 CASSTNPGQGRYTEAFF TGTGCCAGCAGCACTAATCCGGGACAGGGGAGGTACACTGAAGCTTTCTTT
14 NA NA TRBJ1-5 TRBV5-1 CASSSPGYAQPQHF TGCGCCAGCAGCTCCCCGGGGTACGCTCAGCCCCAGCATTTT
18 NA TRBD1 TRBJ1-4 TRBV4-1 CASSQDGSDRGQGEKLFF TGCGCCAGCAGCCAAGATGGTTCCGACAGGGGGCAGGGCGAAAAACTGTTTTTT
11 NA TRBD1 TRBJ1-2 TRBV2 CASTGTGGYTF TGTGCCAGCACAGGGACAGGGGGCTACACCTTC
17 NA TRBD1 TRBJ2-1 TRBV5-1 CASRNWITGQGRISQFF TGCGCCAGCAGAAATTGGATTACCGGACAGGGGCGCATTTCGCAGTTCTTC
15 NA NA TRBJ1-1 TRBV18 CASSPTGNMGREAFF TGTGCCAGCTCACCAACTGGGAATATGGGCAGGGAAGCTTTCTTT
13 NA NA TRBJ1-6 TRBV3-1/TRBV3-2 CASGVRNASPLHF TGTGCCAGCGGGGTCCGGAACGCTTCACCCCTCCACTTT
13 NA NA TRBJ1-2 TRBV6-5 CPGPGNINYGYTF TGTCCAGGACCGGGGAATATTAACTATGGCTACACCTTC
14 NA TRBD1 TRBJ1-1 TRBV30 CAWSRTGGFTEAFF TGTGCCTGGAGTCGTACAGGGGGTTTTACTGAAGCTTTCTTT
15 NA NA TRBJ1-6 TRBV3-1/TRBV3-2 CASSPPSSGDSPLHF TGTGCCAGCAGCCCGCCGAGTTCGGGGGATTCACCCCTCCACTTT
15 NA NA TRBJ2-2 TRBV19 CASSHPGRHTGELFF TGTGCCAGTAGCCATCCAGGAAGGCACACCGGGGAGCTGTTTTTT
15 NA NA TRBJ2-1 TRBV9 CASSVAAAPDYEQFF TGTGCCAGCAGCGTAGCTGCGGCGCCAGACTATGAGCAGTTCTTC
11 NA NA TRBJ2-5 TRBV29-1 CSVGSRETQYF TGCAGCGTGGGGAGTCGAGAGACCCAGTACTTC
11 few NA TRBJ2-1 TRBV4-2 CASSHGDEQFF TGTGCCAGCAGCCATGGAGATGAGCAGTTCTTC
15 NA NA TRBJ2-3 TRBV5-1 CASSLNPSSTDTQYF TGCGCCAGCAGCTTGAATCCGTCTAGCACAGATACGCAGTATTTT
18 NA TRBD1 TRBJ2-1 TRBV7-2 CASSLQVAGGTSYNEQFF TGTGCCAGCAGCTTACAGGTTGCAGGGGGCACCTCCTACAATGAGCAGTTCTTC
13 few NA TRBJ1-1 TRBV6-6 CASSYGGTGEAFF TGTGCCAGCAGTTACGGTGGTACAGGGGAAGCTTTCTTT
16 NA TRBD1 TRBJ2-3 TRBV4-3 CASSQWTGVLTDTQYF TGCGCCAGCAGCCAATGGACAGGGGTTTTGACAGATACGCAGTATTTT
17 NA TRBD2 TRBJ2-7 TRBV27 CASSFSASGGLSYEQYF TGTGCCAGCAGTTTCTCCGCTAGCGGGGGCCTCTCCTACGAGCAGTACTTC
14 once NA TRBJ1-1 TRBV9 CASSGALGGTEAFF TGTGCCAGCAGCGGCGCTCTGGGCGGTACTGAAGCTTTCTTT
15 NA NA TRBJ2-3 TRBV12-2 CASRRLAGGTDTQYF TGTGCAAGTCGCAGACTAGCGGGGGGCACAGATACGCAGTATTTT
18 NA TRBD2 TRBJ2-7 TRBV2 CASSDPAGGGGITYEQYF TGTGCCAGCAGTGACCCGGCGGGAGGCGGGGGGATAACCTACGAGCAGTACTTC
15 NA TRBD1 TRBJ1-1 TRBV3-1/TRBV3-2 CASSQGPQGSTEAFF TGTGCCAGCAGCCAAGGACCACAGGGGAGCACTGAAGCTTTCTTT
11 NA NA TRBJ2-5 TRBV4-2 CASSQWETQYF TGTGCCAGCAGCCAATGGGAGACCCAGTACTTC
14 NA TRBD1 TRBJ2-3 TRBV6-5 CASSLYGTADTQYF TGTGCCAGCAGTCTTTACGGGACAGCAGATACGCAGTATTTT
15 NA TRBD1 TRBJ1-6 TRBV6-5 CASSSGTGEDSPLHF TGTGCCAGCAGTTCTGGGACAGGGGAGGATTCACCCCTCCACTTT
13 NA NA TRBJ1-2 TRBV5-6 CASSLQGGYGYTF TGTGCCAGCAGCTTACAGGGCGGGTATGGCTACACCTTC
15 NA NA TRBJ2-2 TRBV3-1/TRBV3-2 CASSQGLANTGELFF TGTGCCAGCAGCCAAGGGCTAGCGAACACCGGGGAGCTGTTTTTT
13 NA NA TRBJ1-2 TRBV12-3/TRBV12-4 CASSKRANYGYTF TGTGCCAGCAGTAAGCGCGCTAACTATGGCTACACCTTC
13 NA NA TRBJ2-3 TRBV7-2 CASSFDSTDTQYF TGTGCCAGCAGCTTTGATAGCACAGATACGCAGTATTTT
14 NA NA TRBJ2-3 TRBV5-1 CASSPAVGADTQYF TGCGCCAGCAGCCCCGCCGTGGGGGCCGATACGCAGTATTTT
16 NA NA TRBJ1-4 TRBV4-1 CASSQASAPTVEKLFF TGCGCCAGCAGCCAAGCGTCGGCCCCAACGGTGGAAAAACTGTTTTTT
16 NA NA TRBJ2-2 TRBV5-4 CASSLGVQASTGELFF TGTGCCAGCAGCTTGGGTGTACAGGCGAGCACCGGGGAGCTGTTTTTT
14 NA NA TRBJ1-2 TRBV2 CASSERQGSDGYTF TGTGCCAGCAGTGAACGGCAGGGAAGTGATGGCTACACCTTC
14 NA TRBD1 TRBJ1-5 TRBV6-5 CASSSTGGDQPQHF TGTGCCAGCAGTTCGACAGGGGGGGATCAGCCCCAGCATTTT
18 NA TRBD2 TRBJ2-3 TRBV9 CASSSGARGGSPTDTQYF TGTGCCAGCAGCTCCGGGGCCCGCGGGGGGTCTCCTACAGATACGCAGTATTTT
13 NA NA TRBJ1-1 TRBV19 CASTSSTLREAFF TGTGCCAGTACCTCATCGACACTCCGGGAGGCTTTCTTT
15 NA NA TRBJ2-1 TRBV6-5 CASSRDRYSYNEQFF TGTGCCAGCAGCCGCGACAGATACTCCTACAATGAGCAGTTCTTC
17 NA TRBD2 TRBJ2-1 TRBV4-1 CASSQDLYSGGYNEQFF TGCGCCAGCAGCCAAGATCTTTATAGCGGGGGTTACAATGAGCAGTTCTTC
15 NA TRBD1 TRBJ1-2 TRBV7-2 CASSTTQGAGYGYTF TGTGCCAGCAGCACCACCCAGGGGGCCGGCTATGGCTACACCTTC
17 NA NA TRBJ2-1 TRBV7-9 CASSRADGGLRYNEQFF TGTGCCAGCAGCCGCGCTGATGGGGGGCTAAGGTACAATGAGCAGTTCTTC
13 NA NA TRBJ1-6 TRBV3-1/TRBV3-2 CASSQVLGSPLHF TGTGCCAGCAGCCAAGTATTAGGCTCACCCCTCCACTTT
15 NA TRBD1 TRBJ2-7 TRBV5-5 CASSLVRDSDYEQYF TGTGCCAGCAGCTTGGTTCGGGACAGTGACTACGAGCAGTACTTC
15 NA NA TRBJ1-6 TRBV7-9 CASSFSRAEGSPLHF TGTGCCAGCAGCTTTAGCAGGGCCGAGGGTTCACCCCTCCACTTT
12 NA NA TRBJ1-2 TRBV2 CASSAQNYGYTF TGTGCCAGCAGTGCACAGAACTATGGCTACACCTTC
14 NA NA TRBJ1-6 TRBV28 CASTYAGQGSPLHF TGTGCCAGCACTTACGCCGGTCAAGGGTCACCCCTCCACTTT
15 NA TRBD1 TRBJ2-7 TRBV6-5 CASSYEGTGSYEQYF TGTGCCAGCAGTTACGAGGGGACAGGGAGCTACGAGCAGTACTTC
13 NA NA TRBJ1-1 TRBV11-2 CASSWTVNTEAFF TGTGCCAGCAGCTGGACAGTAAACACTGAAGCTTTCTTT
15 NA NA TRBJ2-1 TRBV6-5 CASSAQGPSYNEQFF TGTGCCAGCAGCGCTCAGGGGCCCTCCTACAATGAGCAGTTCTTC
14 NA NA TRBJ1-1 TRBV6-1 CASSEAWGNTEAFF TGTGCCAGCAGTGAAGCGTGGGGGAACACTGAAGCTTTCTTT
17 NA NA TRBJ2-1 TRBV11-2 CASSLIGQSSSYNEQFF TGTGCCAGCAGCTTGATTGGACAGTCCAGCTCCTACAATGAGCAGTTCTTC